This T cell receptor (beta chain) was observed in a study of breast tumors, draining lymph nodes, adjacent tissues. Findings and caveats of the study: Compared with basal-like, luminal-like tumors shared significantly more repertoire with nontumor tissue.

Breast cancer patients provided tissue from their axillary draining lymph nodes. J gave up 3 bases and V 0 bases, and 3 bases lay outside the gene matches. The CDR3 totals 15 residues. Germline V gene data show CDR1 as DFQATT and CDR2 as SNEGSKA (reference sequence). This clonotype was seen repeatedly, ten times or more. What it recognizes is unknown. TCRdb reprocessed the multiplex PCR reads via MiXCR and lists one record per CDR3 protein. The sample consists of 140,000 or so distinct CDR3 sequences, over 25% of them appearing once. The sequence was collected from a female donor with breast cancer. Some clones in this sample may be carry-over from other donors' samples. The sequenced sample consisted of axillary lymph node tissue. V and J are TRBV20-1 and TRBJ2-2; 8 bases are a match to TRBD1. This chain's CDR3 is CSARDPGGYTGELFF. As DNA, the CDR3 is TGCAGTGCTAGAGATCCAGGGGGCTACACCGGGGAGCTGTTTTTT.